This paragraph covers one T cell receptor (beta chain) sequence. Germline-derived CDR1 and CDR2 are MNHNY and SVGAGI (reference sequence). The CDR3 contains 14 residues. Between the trimmed V and J ends, which lost 7 bases and 2 bases, there was a span of 12 bases. Method: immunoSEQ multiplex PCR; TCRdb's copy keeps in-frame clones and lacks some. Altogether just over 60,000 clones are present, under 95% being singletons, with the ten largest covering about 0.66%. This sample stems from a study of OX40 agonist ivuxolimab in advanced cancers. This sequence joins TRBV6-6 and TRBJ1-3; D is possibly TRBD1 (5 bases). The sample in question was CD4+ or CD8+ T cells sorted from blood, obtained in a trial of the OX40 agonist ivuxolimab. The sequence was obtained from an adult with an advanced solid tumor such as melanoma, head and neck, liver or kidney cancer. The CDR3 bases are TGTGCCAGCACCCGGAGGGGAGCTGGAAACACCATATATTTT. Its translation is CASTRRGAGNTIYF.